Included here is one TCR beta chain sequence, with context. The antigen remains undetermined. Template material for TCR beta VDJ and CDR3 profiling consisted of genomic DNA. A single record per CDR3 protein comes from TCRdb applying MiXCR to the reads. The table lists 300,000 or so distinct CDR3 sequences, about 50% of them singletons. This sample stems from a study of CD8+CD57+ T cells in acquired aplastic anemia. Study-wide context: The mean DNA yield obtained from sorted CD4+ and CD8+ cells came to around 3 ug. Broader study findings: Patients and controls shared about 30 CD8+ CDR3 sequences, which appeared highly expressed in patients and within their immunodominant clones.

Trimming removed 6 bases from V and 14 bases from J; junction bases left unmatched: 7. The CDR3 spans 13 residues. Germline V lookup: CDR1 SGHTA, CDR2 FQGNSA. Patients included in sequencing had previously demonstrated CD8+CD57+ cell expansion by flow cytometry. Receipt of therapy had not occurred in any patient by the time of blood sampling. The specimen sequenced was sorted CD4+, CD8+, or CD8+CD57+ T cells (not recorded which) from PBMCs. V usage is TRBV7-2 and J usage is TRBJ1-6; 10 bases agree with TRBD1. The TCR comes from a human donor with aplastic anemia. CDR3 sequence reads: CASRTRQGASLHF. The CDR3 region has the DNA TGTGCCAGCAGGACCCGACAGGGGGCTTCCCTCCACTTT. Full variable domain (rest looked up from reference TRBV7-2 and TRBJ1-6): GAGVSQSPSNKVTEKGKDVELRCDPISGHTALYWYRQSLGQGLEFLIYFQGNSAPDKSGLPSDRFSAERTGGSVSTLTIQRTQQEDSAVYLCASRTRQGASLHFGNGTRLTVT.